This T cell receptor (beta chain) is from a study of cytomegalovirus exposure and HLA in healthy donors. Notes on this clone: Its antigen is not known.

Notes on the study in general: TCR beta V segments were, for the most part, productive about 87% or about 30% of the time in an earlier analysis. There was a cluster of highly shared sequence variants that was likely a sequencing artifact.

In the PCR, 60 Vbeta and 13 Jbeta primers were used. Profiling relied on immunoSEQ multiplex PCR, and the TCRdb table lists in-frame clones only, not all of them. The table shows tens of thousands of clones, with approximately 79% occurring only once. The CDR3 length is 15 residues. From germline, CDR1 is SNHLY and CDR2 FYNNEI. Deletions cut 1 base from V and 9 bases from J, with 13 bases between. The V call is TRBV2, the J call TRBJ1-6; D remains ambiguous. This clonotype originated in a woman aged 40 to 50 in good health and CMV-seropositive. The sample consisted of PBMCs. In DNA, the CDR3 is TGTGCCAGCAGTGAAGAGCCGGGTCTGGCTTCACCCCTCCACTTT. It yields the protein CASSEEPGLASPLHF.